This T cell receptor (beta chain) was documented in a study of T cell responses to AZD1222 COVID-19 vaccine. Study conclusions and caveats: Only 5 or 6 individuals given AZD1222 were seropositive at baseline. Spike as a whole was targeted by vaccine-associated CD4 TCRs, dominant at 160-218 and 743-854. Spike-specific TCR breadth and depth grew following two AZD1222 doses. In a largely white British group with more females than males, clonal diversity was possibly underestimated.

The length of the CDR3 is 13 residues. Per the germline V gene, CDR1 is SGHNT and CDR2 is YYREEE (reference sequence). The J segment lost 2 bases and the V segment lost 6 bases, leaving 3 bases of the junction unmatched. Produced via immunoSEQ multiplex PCR; TCRdb's table is partial and in-frame only. The sample contains around 150,000 clones, 70% to 90% of which appear only once. This clone was counted once. What it binds is unknown. Here the sequenced sample was peripheral blood, taken 28 days after the second dose of the MenACWY control vaccine. The TCR sequence derives from an adult who received the MenACWY meningococcal vaccine as a control. The chain is built from TRBV5-4 and TRBJ1-2; 8 nucleotides agree with TRBD1. CDR3 coding DNA: TGTGCCAGCAAACGGGACAGGAACTATGGCTACACCTTC. Amino acid sequence: CASKRDRNYGYTF.